Below, 31 T cell receptor beta chains from the same sample are listed, as sequenced in a study of shared clonotypes between healthy human individuals. Measured with immunoSEQ multiplex PCR; TCRdb has only the in-frame clones, and not every one. The repertoire has some 200,000 clones, 60% to 75% of them found once; the top ten carry around 9.3%. Specimen: memory CD4+ T cells sorted from blood. Regarding subset: CD45RA-negative fraction. The receptors shown here come from a man aged 25-40 years in good health.

The CDR3 region is CSVEELETQYF. The CDR3 nucleotides are TGCAGCGTTGAAGAGTTGGAGACCCAGTACTTC. The chain has TRBV29-1 and TRBJ2-5, with D uncertain. V lost 0 bases to trimming and J lost 5 bases, with 4 bases between them. Germline V CDR1 and CDR2: SQVTM, ANQGSEA. This CDR3 comprises 11 residues.

The chain recombines TRBV28 with TRBJ2-7; 9 bases map to TRBD1. Germline CDR1 MDHEN, CDR2 SYDVKM. Unmatched junction bases numbered 11, after V lost 1 base and J lost 4 bases. The CDR3 runs 17 residues. The CDR3 bases are TGTGCCAGCAGTTTATCCACCCCCGGACAGGGGTCTTACGAGCAGTACTTC. As protein: CASSLSTPGQGSYEQYF. Looking up the rest from reference TRBV28 and TRBJ2-7 gives the full variable domain: DVKVTQSSRYLVKRTGEKVFLECVQDMDHENMFWYRQDPGLGLRLIYFSYDVKMKEKGDIPEGYSVSREKKERFSLILESASTNQTSMYLCASSLSTPGQGSYEQYFGPGTRLTVT.

The rearrangement uses TRBV6-1 and TRBJ2-2; the match to TRBD2 covers 9 bases. The germline gives CDR1 MNHNS, CDR2 SASEGT. The CDR3 sequence is 17 residues long. Trimming at V came to 2 bases and at J to 4 bases, leaving 8 bases not matched to a gene. CDR3 region: CASSELVPSGVTGELFF. The CDR3 DNA follows: TGTGCCAGCAGTGAATTGGTCCCTAGCGGGGTCACCGGGGAGCTGTTTTTT.

The chain uses TRBV29-1 and TRBJ2-1; no reliable D call. V lost 3 bases and J lost 12, with 15 bases in between. This CDR3 has 12 amino acids. Germline V gene sequence: CDR1 SQVTM, CDR2 ANQGSEA. CDR3 loop: CSVEMKYIGQFF. The CDR3 nucleotides read TGCAGCGTTGAGATGAAGTACATTGGGCAGTTCTTC.

The V call is TRBV19, the J call TRBJ2-3; D is uncertain. This CDR3 comprises 14 residues. Trimming stripped 4 bases from V and 1 base from J, with 9 bases between. Germline V CDR1 and CDR2: LNHDA, SQIVND (reference sequence). The DNA of the CDR3 is TGTGCCAGTAGTACGTCGCTTGGCACAGATACGCAGTATTTT. It specifies CASSTSLGTDTQYF.

The chain is built from TRBV6-1 and TRBJ1-5, with D maybe TRBD1 (5 bases). The CDR3 totals 15 residues. Per germline, CDR1 MNHNS and CDR2 SASEGT. Between the trimmed V and J ends, which lost 4 bases and 0 bases, there was a span of 10 bases. CDR3 region: CASSGGLISNQPQHF. CDR3 DNA: TGTGCCAGCAGTGGGGGCCTGATTAGCAATCAGCCCCAGCATTTT.

CDR3 region: CASSQWRGSGQETQYF. The CDR3 DNA reads TGCGCCAGCAGCCAATGGCGAGGGAGTGGGCAAGAGACCCAGTACTTC. The chain joins TRBV4-1 to TRBJ2-5; D possibly corresponds to TRBD2 (5 bases). Germline lookup yields CDR1 MGHRA and CDR2 YSYEKL. The germline V and J ends were trimmed by 2 bases and 2 bases, with 15 bases remaining between them. This CDR3 comprises 16 residues.

The CDR3 DNA sequence: TGTGCCAGCAGTGCCGCACAGGGGGGTGAAAAACTGTTTTTT. It translates to CASSAAQGGEKLFF. The chain combines TRBV25-1 with TRBJ1-4; 8 bases agree with TRBD1. This CDR3 comprises 14 residues. V shed 4 bases, J shed 7 bases, and the junction held 5 bases outside the gene matches. Germline CDR1 MGHDK, CDR2 SYGVNS.

Of note for this clone: This specimen includes other DNA sequences encoding the same CDR3. The chain employs TRBV10-1 and TRBJ2-1, with D unresolved. Germline-derived CDR1 and CDR2 are WNHNN and SYGVQD (reference sequence). Between the trimmed V and J ends, which lost 2 bases and 7 bases, there was a span of 3 bases. The CDR3 has 11 amino acids. The CDR3 DNA is TGCGCCAGCAGTGAGGGGAATGAGCAGTTCTTC. Translating gives CASSEGNEQFF.

This chain uses TRBV7-5 with TRBJ2-5; the table's D call, TRBD2, has no DNA check behind it. TRBV7-5 is labeled a pseudogene. The CDR3 totals 19 residues. The CDR3 is CVRSLDRGGTGERQETQYF. The CDR3 DNA reads TGTGTCAGAAGCTTAGATAGGGGTGGGACTGGGGAGCGCCAAGAGACCCAGTACTTC.

V usage is TRBV4-3 and J usage is TRBJ2-7; 14 nucleotides match TRBD2. The germline CDR1 and CDR2 sequences are LGHNA and YSLEER. V dropped 4 bases and J dropped 4; count of bases not matched to a gene: 3. The CDR3 has 15 residues. The CDR3 sequence is CASSRGTSGSYEQYF. CDR3 sequence (DNA): TGCGCCAGCAGCCGAGGGACTAGCGGGAGTTACGAGCAGTACTTC.

This sequence joins TRBV5-1 and TRBJ2-7, with D tentatively TRBD2 (5 bases). V lost 4 bases, J lost 1 base, and 12 bases lay in between. CDR1 is SGHRS and CDR2 is YFSETQ in the germline V gene. This CDR3 comprises 14 residues. CDR3 DNA: TGCGCCAGCAGCGCCCTAGAGGGATCCTACGAGCAGTACTTC. Translated: CASSALEGSYEQYF.

This clone was found a few times. The V gene is TRBV29-1, the J gene TRBJ2-1; 10 positions agree with TRBD2. This CDR3 has 15 amino acids. V shed 4 bases, J shed 6 bases, and the junction held 9 bases outside the gene matches. Germline-derived CDR1 and CDR2 are SQVTM and ANQGSEA. The CDR3 coding sequence is TGCAGCGTTGTACCCCCAGCGGGAGGGCCCAATGAGCAGTTCTTC. Translating gives CSVVPPAGGPNEQFF.

The V gene is TRBV6-5, the J gene TRBJ2-2; D is uncertain. CDR1 and CDR2 from the germline V gene are MNHEY and SVGAGI. The CDR3 totals 12 residues. Between the trimmed V and J ends, which lost 6 bases and 6 bases, there was a span of 8 bases. The CDR3 DNA follows: TGTGCCAGCAGCCTTCGATCCGGGGAGCTGTTTTTT. It codes for CASSLRSGELFF.

This sequence joins TRBV9 and TRBJ1-2; TRBD1 aligns across 7 bases. The V and J ends lost 4 bases and 4 bases, in that order; junction bases with no gene match: 7. In germline, CDR1 is SGDLS, CDR2 YYNGEE. This CDR3 spans 14 amino acids. As DNA, the CDR3 is TGTGCCAGCAGCCCCCGGGACAGATTCTATGGCTACACCTTC. Its protein is CASSPRDRFYGYTF.

This chain uses TRBV15 with TRBJ1-4; D is ambiguous. Germline values: CDR1 LNHNV, CDR2 YYDKDF (reference sequence). This CDR3 spans 12 amino acids. V lost 5 bases, J lost 6 bases, and 7 bases lay in between. In DNA, the CDR3 is TGTGCCACCAGCCCTGCTGATGAAAAACTGTTTTTT. Amino acid sequence: CATSPADEKLFF.

The chain joins TRBV5-4 to TRBJ2-7; possibly TRBD2 for D (5 bases). CDR3 length: 14 residues. Trimming shortened V by 3 bases and J by 9 bases, and 19 bases separated the two germline ends. Per germline, CDR1 SGHNT and CDR2 YYREEE (reference sequence). The CDR3 DNA sequence: TGTGCCAGCAGCTACGAGGACTCTCTCCACGGGCAGTACTTC. Translation: CASSYEDSLHGQYF.

This clone was observed many times. The chain joins TRBV18 to TRBJ2-2; D call uncertain. The CDR3 is made up of 14 amino acids. V dropped 1 base and J dropped 6 bases, with 9 bases sitting between them. Germline values: CDR1 KGHSH, CDR2 LQKENI. DNA of the CDR3: TGTGCCAGCTCACCACTAAAAGGGCCCGGGGAGCTGTTTTTT. Amino acid sequence: CASSPLKGPGELFF.

The chain carries TRBV7-2 and TRBJ2-1; 9 bases align to TRBD2. The CDR3 has 16 amino acids. Germline trimming cut 4 bases from V and 3 bases from J; bases unmatched to any gene: 7. Germline lookup yields CDR1 SGHTA and CDR2 FQGNSA. The CDR3 bases are TGTGCCAGCAGCTCCTCTAGCGGGACACGCTACAATGAGCAGTTCTTC. This sequence encodes CASSSSSGTRYNEQFF.

The chain recombines TRBV10-2 with TRBJ2-7, with D possibly being TRBD1 or TRBD2 (5 bases each). In germline, CDR1 is WSHSY, CDR2 SAAADI. The V and J ends lost 3 bases and 0 bases respectively, with 15 bases between them. The length of the CDR3 is 16 residues. The chain's CDR3 is CASSDGGRRSSYEQYF. The DNA for the CDR3 is TGCGCCAGCAGTGATGGGGGTCGCAGGAGCTCCTACGAGCAGTACTTC.

This chain uses TRBV2 with TRBJ1-5, with D uncertain. The V end lost 5 bases, the J end lost 2 bases, and 16 bases lay between the germline ends. The CDR3 loop spans 16 amino acids. Germline loops: CDR1 SNHLY, CDR2 FYNNEI. In DNA form, the CDR3 reads TGTGCCAGCAGTCCCCGCCTAGGTTTTGGCAATCAGCCCCAGCATTTT. Protein: CASSPRLGFGNQPQHF.

The chain links TRBV9 to TRBJ2-1; 8 positions agree with TRBD1. Losses at the gene ends were 0 bases for V and 3 bases for J; bases not matched to a gene: 8. The CDR3 runs to 17 residues. The V gene's germline CDR1 is SGDLS and CDR2 YYNGEE. The CDR3 here is CASSVGPGQGGYNEQFF. CDR3 nucleotides: TGTGCCAGCAGCGTAGGCCCTGGACAGGGTGGCTACAATGAGCAGTTCTTC.

This clone has just a few counts. The chain joins TRBV27 to TRBJ2-2, with D tentatively TRBD2 (5 bases). The CDR3 covers 14 residues. The V gene's germline CDR1 is MNHEY and CDR2 SMNVEV (reference sequence). V was clipped by 5 bases and J by 1 base, with 8 bases between them. The CDR3 protein is CASSPGVNTGELFF. The CDR3 nucleotides are TGTGCCAGCAGTCCCGGGGTGAACACCGGGGAGCTGTTTTTT.

This clone was detected ten times or more. The chain has TRBV2 and TRBJ2-7; 10 positions agree with TRBD1. Germline assignment: CDR1 SNHLY and CDR2 FYNNEI. The CDR3 runs to 13 residues. The J segment lost 7 bases and the V segment lost 7 bases, leaving 7 bases of the junction unmatched. The CDR3 DNA follows: TGTGCCAGCATGAGACAGGGGGCTCGGGAGCAGTACTTC. It encodes CASMRQGAREQYF.

By frequency in the sample, this clone is medium-sized. The J gene is TRBJ2-7, the V gene TRBV6-5; TRBD1 might be the D (5 bases). The V gene lost 6 bases and the J gene lost 4 bases, with 16 bases spanning the gap. The CDR3 is 14 amino acids. Germline loops: CDR1 MNHEY, CDR2 SVGAGI. CDR3 coding DNA: TGTGCCAGCAGCAGACTTGACAGTTTGTACGAGCAGTACTTC. It translates to CASSRLDSLYEQYF.

This clone has ten or more counts. V and J are TRBV6-5 and TRBJ1-2, with TRBD1 as a possible D gene (5 bases). CDR1 is MNHEY, CDR2 SVGAGI, per germline. This CDR3 contains 14 residues. Trimming cost V 8 bases and J 3 bases, with 16 bases left between them. The CDR3 sequence is CASRRVGRDYGYTF. As DNA, the CDR3 is TGTGCCAGCCGCCGGGTGGGCAGGGACTATGGCTACACCTTC.

V usage is TRBV9 and J usage is TRBJ2-1; TRBD2 agrees at 7 bases. Germline V gene data show CDR1 as SGDLS and CDR2 as YYNGEE. The V gene end was trimmed by 2 bases and the J gene end by 4 bases; junction bases not matched to a gene: 6. This CDR3 spans 15 amino acids. The CDR3, as DNA: TGTGCCAGCAGCGTCGCCGGGACTAAATACAATGAGCAGTTCTTC. Protein sequence: CASSVAGTKYNEQFF.

About this clone itself: Additional DNA sequences in this sample encode the identical CDR3. The chain combines TRBV7-9 with TRBJ2-5, with D tentatively TRBD1 or TRBD2 (5 bases each). The V gene lost 1 base and the J gene lost 4 bases, with 7 bases spanning the gap. Germline V CDR1 and CDR2: SEHNR, FQNEAQ (reference sequence). The CDR3 covers 13 residues. The CDR3 bases are TGTGCCAGCAGCTTAGTTGGGGGAGAGACCCAGTACTTC. It specifies CASSLVGGETQYF.

This chain joins TRBV14 and TRBJ2-3, with 14 bases identical to TRBD2. CDR1 is SGHDN, CDR2 FVKESK, per germline. After removal of 4 bases from V and 7 bases from J, the junction contained 7 bases not matched to a gene. This CDR3 region has 16 residues. The chain's CDR3 is CASSRGLAGAGNTQYF. CDR3 DNA sequence: TGTGCCAGCAGCCGGGGACTAGCGGGAGCGGGGAATACGCAGTATTTT. Drawing the rest from reference TRBV14 and TRBJ2-3, the complete variable domain is EAGVTQFPSHSVIEKGQTVTLRCDPISGHDNLYWYRRVMGKEIKFLLHFVKESKQDESGMPNNRFLAERTGGTYSTLKVQPAELEDSGVYFCASSRGLAGAGNTQYFGPGTRLTVL.

The chain is built from TRBV19 and TRBJ2-1, with D uncertain. CDR1 is LNHDA and CDR2 is SQIVND in the germline V gene (reference sequence). V lost 3 bases and J lost 7, with 7 bases in between. CDR3 length: 12 residues. CDR3: CASSIVANEQFF. CDR3 coding DNA: TGTGCCAGTAGTATTGTGGCTAATGAGCAGTTCTTC.

This chain connects TRBV19 to TRBJ1-1, with D unresolved. Germline V lookup: CDR1 LNHDA, CDR2 SQIVND (reference sequence). The V end lost 6 bases, the J end lost 3 bases, and 11 bases lay between the germline ends. The CDR3 loop spans 13 amino acids. CDR3 nucleotide sequence: TGTGCCAGTAGCCGGATCGGCGACACTGAAGCTTTCTTT. This encodes CASSRIGDTEAFF.